A selection of T cell receptor beta chains follows, all from one sample in a study of blood T cell repertoires in COVID-19. The assay was immunoSEQ multiplex PCR, and TCRdb's table has in-frame clones only and misses some. This table has 60,000 to 85,000 clones, approximately 86% appearing once. Sequencing input: peripheral blood. The receptors shown here come from a human donor in a cohort sampled during active COVID-19. Both conserved end residues are trimmed from each CDR3. The D gene is left open where the match is weak.

D | J | V | CDR3
. | TRBJ1-2 | TRBV3-1/TRBV3-2 | ASSQEVHNKYGYT
TRBD1 | TRBJ1-4 | TRBV5-6 | ASSFRGTNEKLF
. | TRBJ1-4 | TRBV28 | ASSPAIQGSGEKLF
. | TRBJ1-5 | TRBV6-5 | ASGGGLWQPQH
TRBD1 | TRBJ1-5 | TRBV28 | ASSLRDSSNQPQH
TRBD2 | TRBJ2-1 | TRBV30 | AWSGLAGPNEQF
TRBD2 | TRBJ2-7 | TRBV27 | ASKREWGYEQY
. | TRBJ2-1 | TRBV29-1 | SVVIRGNEQF
TRBD1 | TRBJ2-7 | TRBV11-2 | ASSLTSGTGYHEQY
TRBD2 | TRBJ2-1 | TRBV4-1 | ASSQDLGLVNEQF
TRBD2 | TRBJ2-2 | TRBV10-3 | AISESILAGAGELF
. | TRBJ2-1 | TRBV7-9 | ASSFPGFPDNEQF
TRBD1 | TRBJ2-1 | TRBV5-1 | ASTGGGTGGFNEQF
TRBD1 | TRBJ1-3 | TRBV28 | ASSLSGGWGLQGNTIY
TRBD1 | TRBJ1-6 | TRBV7-2 | ASSLRQGVESPLH
TRBD1 | TRBJ2-2 | TRBV6-6 | ASSPLGTGGGTGELF
TRBD1 | TRBJ2-7 | TRBV3-1/TRBV3-2 | ASSQVGTGLYEQY
. | TRBJ2-7 | TRBV6-5 | ASSYSAGYEQY
. | TRBJ1-1 | TRBV7-3 | ASSLTPTHSYMNTEAF
. | TRBJ1-6 | TRBV7-9 | ASSRGDLRVH
. | TRBJ2-1 | TRBV19 | ASTPGVGRANNEQF
. | TRBJ1-1 | TRBV29-1 | SVEEQGVTEAF
. | TRBJ1-5 | TRBV6-5 | ASSYRFGNQPQH
TRBD1 | TRBJ1-5 | TRBV5-1 | ASSFQDRVFEGDQPQH
TRBD2 | TRBJ2-2 | TRBV5-4 | ASTPTSGSAGELF
. | TRBJ1-5 | TRBV19 | ASSNPRPGQPQH
. | TRBJ1-1 | TRBV10-3 | AISENRNTEAF
TRBD2 | TRBJ2-1 | TRBV6-5 | ASSYGGSSYNEQF
. | TRBJ1-1 | TRBV18 | ASSRAGTQNTEAF